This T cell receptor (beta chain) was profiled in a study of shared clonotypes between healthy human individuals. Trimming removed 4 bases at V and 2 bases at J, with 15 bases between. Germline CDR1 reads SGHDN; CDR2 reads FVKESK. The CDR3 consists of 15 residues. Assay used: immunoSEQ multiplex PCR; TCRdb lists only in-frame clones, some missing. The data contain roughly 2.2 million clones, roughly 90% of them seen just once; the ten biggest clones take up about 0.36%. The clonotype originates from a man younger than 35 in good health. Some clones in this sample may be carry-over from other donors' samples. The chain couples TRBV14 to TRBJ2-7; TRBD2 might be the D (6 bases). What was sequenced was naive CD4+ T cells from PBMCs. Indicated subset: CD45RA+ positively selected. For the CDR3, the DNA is TGTGCCAGCAGCCCCTTTCCGGGGGTAGCCTACGAGCAGTACTTC. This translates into CASSPFPGVAYEQYF.